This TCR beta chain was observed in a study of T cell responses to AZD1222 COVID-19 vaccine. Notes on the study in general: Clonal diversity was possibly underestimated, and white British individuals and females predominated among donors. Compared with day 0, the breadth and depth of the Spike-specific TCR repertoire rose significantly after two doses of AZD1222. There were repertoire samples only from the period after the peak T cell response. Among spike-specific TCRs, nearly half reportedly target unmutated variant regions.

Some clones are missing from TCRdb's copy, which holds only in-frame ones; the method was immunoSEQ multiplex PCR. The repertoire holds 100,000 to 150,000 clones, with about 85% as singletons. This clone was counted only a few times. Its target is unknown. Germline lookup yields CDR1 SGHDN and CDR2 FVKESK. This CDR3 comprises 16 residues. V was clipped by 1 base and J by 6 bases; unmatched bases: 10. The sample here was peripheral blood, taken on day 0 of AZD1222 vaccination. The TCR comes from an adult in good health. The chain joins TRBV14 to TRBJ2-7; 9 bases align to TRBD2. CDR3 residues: CASSQGEQRGAGEQYF. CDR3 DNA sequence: TGTGCCAGCAGCCAAGGCGAGCAGCGGGGGGCGGGCGAGCAGTACTTC.